Reported below is one T cell receptor (beta chain). What it recognizes is unknown. This sample includes further DNA sequences coding for the same CDR3. CDR3 size: 14 residues. The J segment lost 4 bases and the V segment lost 2 bases, leaving 5 bases of the junction unmatched. Germline values: CDR1 MNHEY, CDR2 SMNVEV (reference sequence). Naive CD8 cells lacked CD45RO and underwent positive selection for CCR7, leaving out terminally differentiated effector memory CD45RA+ cells. Only Caucasian adults living in Nashville, Tennessee served as donors. This specimen belongs to a study of shared clonotypes between healthy human individuals. Turning to the study itself: Each donor's CD8 memory used one plate, CD8 naive two, each CD4 subset three.

Study results and limitations: Naive CD4 clonotype sharing across a handful of donors was about 5%.

Sequenced by immunoSEQ multiplex PCR; TCRdb stores in-frame clones only, minus some. The repertoire includes approximately 2,000,000 clones, around 93% of them detected once, and approximately 1.7% sits in the top ten. The TCR comes from a young man in good health. Some clones in this sample may be carry-over from other donors' samples. Sequenced: naive CD8+ T cells from PBMCs. The chain is built from TRBV27 and TRBJ2-7, with 7 positions matching TRBD1. CDR3 nucleotides: TGTGCCAGCAGTTTAGGGGCAGGGGGATACGAGCAGTACTTC. The encoded protein is CASSLGAGGYEQYF.